The 11 T cell receptor beta chains listed next were all sequenced from one sample in a study of molecular identifiers for immune sequencing clone quantification. TCRdb passed the PCR reads through MiXCR, listing each CDR3 protein once. The data hold 70,000 to 95,000 distinct CDR3 sequences, with 15% to 20% observed a single time. Sequencing input: naive CD8+ T cells from blood, with Jurkat cell RNA spiked in. The subset was: FACS-sorted CD8+CD4-CCR7+CD45RA+ naive T cells. These receptors originate from a human donor in good health. Some libraries in this study had Jurkat cell RNA spiked in.

This clonotype was seen at least ten times. The chain is built from TRBV2 and TRBJ2-3; a weak D match, TRBD2 (7 bases). The CDR3 runs to 14 residues. In germline, CDR1 is SNHLY, CDR2 FYNNEI. V dropped 8 bases and J dropped 6 bases, with 18 bases sitting between them. The CDR3 bases are TGTGCCAGCCGGGGGGCCCCCAGTATGGATACGCAGTATTTT. Residues: CASRGAPSMDTQYF.

This clonotype was seen repeatedly, ten times or more. J is TRBJ2-7 and V is TRBV6-5, with a possible D match to TRBD1 (6 bases). The CDR3 has 15 amino acids. The V gene's germline CDR1 is MNHEY and CDR2 SVGAGI. Deletions cut 5 bases from V and 2 bases from J, with 16 bases between. CDR3 loop: CASSRDTNTAYEQYF. DNA for the CDR3: TGTGCCAGCAGTCGGGACACGAACACCGCCTACGAGCAGTACTTC.

The chain has TRBV25-1 and TRBJ2-2; no clear D gene. With 2 bases removed from V and 6 bases from J, the gap between germline ends came to 7 bases. There are 13 residues in the CDR3. Germline CDR1 and CDR2: MGHDK and SYGVNS. The CDR3, as DNA: TGTGCCAGCAGTGAAATAGTTTCCGGGGAGCTGTTTTTT. Translated, it gives CASSEIVSGELFF.

This clonotype was counted a few times. One end of the junction is discordant with germline, which a read error may explain. The V call is TRBV9, the J call TRBJ2-7; 8 bases line up with TRBD2. The CDR3 extends over 14 amino acids. Per germline, CDR1 SGDLS and CDR2 YYNGEE. The CDR3 spells CASSVGGGTYGQYF. The CDR3 nucleotides are TGTGCCAGCAGCGTCGGCGGGGGGACCTACGGGCAGTACTTC.

The sample holds many counts of this clonotype. The V call is TRBV4-3, the J call TRBJ2-3; the D is unclear. The germline gives CDR1 LGHNA, CDR2 YSLEER. V lost 2 bases to trimming and J lost 0 bases, with 6 bases between them. This CDR3 comprises 14 residues. CDR3 sequence: CASSQSRSTDTQYF. CDR3 DNA sequence: TGCGCCAGCAGCCAATCTCGTAGCACAGATACGCAGTATTTT.

This clonotype was seen ten or more times. V and J are TRBV6-6 and TRBJ2-3; D gene ambiguous. The CDR3 contains 15 residues. CDR1 and CDR2 from the germline V gene are MNHNY and SVGAGI (reference sequence). Between the trimmed V and J ends, which lost 10 bases and 2 bases, there was a span of 19 bases. CDR3 nucleotides: TGTGCCACCTTCTATTATGAGAGGATCACAGATACGCAGTATTTT. It codes for CATFYYERITDTQYF.

This clonotype was detected many times. V is TRBV3-1 and J is TRBJ1-3, with no clear D. The CDR3 totals 17 residues. V was cut by 0 bases and J by 0 bases, with 12 bases left in between. Germline values: CDR1 LGHDT, CDR2 YNNKEL (reference sequence). CDR3 in DNA: TGTGCCAGCAGCCAAGATCACCCAGCCAGCTCTGGAAACACCATATATTTT. It yields the protein CASSQDHPASSGNTIYF.

The table lists this clonotype with many counts. V usage is TRBV30 and J usage is TRBJ2-7; D may correspond to TRBD1 or TRBD2 (5 bases each). The ends were cut back, 3 bases at V and 2 bases at J, with 14 bases in the middle. The CDR3 runs to 14 residues. Looked up from germline, CDR1 is GTSNPN and CDR2 is SVGIG (reference sequence). CDR3 nucleotides: TGTGCCTGGAGCTCAGGGTCTAGCCCCTACGAGCAGTACTTC. This encodes CAWSSGSSPYEQYF.

This clonotype was picked up many times. The chain recombines TRBV9 with TRBJ2-2; no clear D. Trimming left V 0 bases short and J 7 bases short, with 7 bases between. This CDR3 is built from 13 residues. Germline V lookup: CDR1 SGDLS, CDR2 YYNGEE. The CDR3 loop reads CASSVDGGGELFF. DNA for the CDR3: TGTGCCAGCAGCGTAGACGGCGGCGGGGAGCTGTTTTTT.

This clonotype was picked up many times. V is TRBV27 and J is TRBJ2-6; 7 nucleotides agree with TRBD1. V lost 4 bases to trimming and J lost 4 bases; unmatched junction nucleotides: 16. The CDR3 is 19 amino acids. CDR1 is MNHEY and CDR2 is SMNVEV in the germline V gene (reference sequence). The CDR3 is CASSSHWQGVPWGANVLTF. CDR3 nucleotides: TGTGCCAGCAGTTCGCATTGGCAGGGGGTGCCTTGGGGGGCCAACGTCCTGACTTTC.

This clonotype has a count of ten or more. The J gene is TRBJ2-3, the V gene TRBV7-2, with 10 bases lining up with TRBD2. The V gene's germline CDR1 is SGHTA and CDR2 FQGNSA. Trimming removed 5 bases from V and 1 base from J; junction bases left unmatched: 6. This CDR3 contains 16 residues. CDR3 sequence reads: CASSPGLAARTDTQYF. The DNA for the CDR3 is TGTGCCAGCAGCCCCGGACTAGCGGCCCGCACAGATACGCAGTATTTT. The whole variable domain, remainder taken from reference TRBV7-2 and TRBJ2-3, is GAGVSQSPSNKVTEKGKDVELRCDPISGHTALYWYRQSLGQGLEFLIYFQGNSAPDKSGLPSDRFSAERTGGSVSTLTIQRTQQEDSAVYLCASSPGLAARTDTQYFGPGTRLTVL.